This T cell receptor (beta chain) was sequenced during a study of blood T cell repertoires in COVID-19 (dated by TCRdb to 2018 to 2021). As for the study more broadly: Collaborator samples came from the United States, Italy and Spain and covered acute and convalescent phases of COVID-19. The prospective study material was composed of cDNA or gDNA derived from T cells, B-cell-depleted T cells, or PBMCs. Sample metadata almost always included a de-identified subject ID, COVID-19 status, age in years and sex. The samples were drawn from the first 160 participants of the ongoing ImmuneRACE study and from roughly 1,300 subjects provided by 6 global collaborators. The dataset comprised deeply sampled blood TCRbeta repertoires from subjects exposed to, actively infected with, or recovered from COVID-19. The repertoires were released in a freely available public database meant as a resource for research on the immune response to SARS-CoV-2. Where available, HLA class I and class II types were taken from metadata supplied by the sample provider and were not determined by assay-based typing.

Looking up the germline V gene yields CDR1 MNHEY and CDR2 SVGAGI. The trim is 5 bases for V and 6 bases for J, with a gap of 14 bases between the germline ends. The CDR3 has 14 amino acids, counting the end cysteine and phenylalanine. Kept here is only the CDR3 DNA, which spans 42 bases and is read in frame from base 1. This clone has just one count. Its antigen remains unidentified. No base qualities exist here, and no much larger clone lies one base off it. The full study reports these points: Clinical and demographic metadata were provided uncurated, with the amount varying by source and participant.

Participants in the prospective study were aged roughly 18 to 100 years, lived in 20 to 25 United States geographic areas, and enrolled through a virtual design. In the prospective study, participants were assigned to cohorts based on the clinical history participants reported in a screening survey and a study questionnaire. Mobile phlebotomists in the prospective study collected whole blood, serum and a nasopharyngeal or oropharyngeal swab from every participant. Over an approximately 2-month period, participants in the prospective study had the option of providing additional blood draws and questionnaires. Prospective study blood samples were shipped either frozen or at room temperature before DNA extraction. TCRbeta CDR3 regions were amplified from genomic DNA using the immunoSEQ Assay, a bias-controlled multiplex PCR. Processing in the source paper ran as follows. The number of nucleated cells in each sample was estimated from the amplification of reference gene primers within the assay. To quantify the absolute abundance of each unique TCRbeta CDR3 rearrangement, sequence reads were collapsed and filtered. For each sample, productive Simpson clonality was calculated as the square root of Simpson's diversity index over productive rearrangements. In its TCRdb copy, this immuneACCESS table keeps in-frame sequences only and misses some clones. Where compared with another copy, unresolved V genes explain less than half of these, and the others have no known cause. V, J and clone size were drawn from that table, and D and trimming were deduced from the DNA. A total of about 260,000 clones appear in this sample, about 87% of them only once. 1% to 1.5% of the sample goes to the ten largest clones.

This clonotype was obtained from a woman aged 40 to 55 with acute COVID-19. The specimen was PBMCs or T cells enriched from blood (not recorded which). The chain employs TRBV6-5 and TRBJ1-5; the D gene cannot be named for sure. The DNA sequence is TGTGCCAGCAGTCTCAGAGGGATGGGTCAGCCCCAGCATTTT. Its product reads: CASSLRGMGQPQHF.